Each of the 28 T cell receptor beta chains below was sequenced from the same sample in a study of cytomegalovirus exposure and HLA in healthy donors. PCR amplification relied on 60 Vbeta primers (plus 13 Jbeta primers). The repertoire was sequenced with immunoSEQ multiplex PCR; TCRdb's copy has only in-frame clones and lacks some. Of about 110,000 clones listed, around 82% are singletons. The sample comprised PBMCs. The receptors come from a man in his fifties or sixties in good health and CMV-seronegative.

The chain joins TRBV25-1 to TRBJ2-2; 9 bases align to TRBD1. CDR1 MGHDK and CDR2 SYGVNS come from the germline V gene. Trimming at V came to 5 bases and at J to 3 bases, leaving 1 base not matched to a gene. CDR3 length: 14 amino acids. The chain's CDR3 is CASSRTGDTGELFF. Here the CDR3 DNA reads TGTGCCAGCAGTAGGACAGGGGACACCGGGGAGCTGTTTTTT.

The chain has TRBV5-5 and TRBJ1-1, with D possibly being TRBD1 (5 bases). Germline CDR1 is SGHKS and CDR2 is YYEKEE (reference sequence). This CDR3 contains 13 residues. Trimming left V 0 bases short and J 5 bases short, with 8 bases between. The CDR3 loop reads CASSLDGGTEAFF. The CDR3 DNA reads TGTGCCAGCAGCTTGGATGGGGGGACTGAAGCTTTCTTT.

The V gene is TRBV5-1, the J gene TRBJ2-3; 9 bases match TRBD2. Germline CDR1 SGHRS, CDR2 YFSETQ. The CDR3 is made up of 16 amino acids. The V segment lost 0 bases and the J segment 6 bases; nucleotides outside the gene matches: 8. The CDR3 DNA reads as TGCGCCAGCAGCTTGGATTCAAGCGGGGGGTACGATACGCAGTATTTT. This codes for CASSLDSSGGYDTQYF.

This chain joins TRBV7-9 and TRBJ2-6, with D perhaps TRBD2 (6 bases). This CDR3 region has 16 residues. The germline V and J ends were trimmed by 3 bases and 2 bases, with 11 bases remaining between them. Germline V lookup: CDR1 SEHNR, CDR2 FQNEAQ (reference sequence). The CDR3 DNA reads TGTGCCAGCAGCTTTGTGCCGGGGGCTGGGGCCAACGTCCTGACTTTC. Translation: CASSFVPGAGANVLTF.

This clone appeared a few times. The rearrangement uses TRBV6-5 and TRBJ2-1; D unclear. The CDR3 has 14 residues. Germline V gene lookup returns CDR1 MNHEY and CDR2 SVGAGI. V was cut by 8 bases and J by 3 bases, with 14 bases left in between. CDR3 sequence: CASSTQVSYNEQFF. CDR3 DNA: TGTGCCAGCTCAACGCAGGTCAGCTACAATGAGCAGTTCTTC.

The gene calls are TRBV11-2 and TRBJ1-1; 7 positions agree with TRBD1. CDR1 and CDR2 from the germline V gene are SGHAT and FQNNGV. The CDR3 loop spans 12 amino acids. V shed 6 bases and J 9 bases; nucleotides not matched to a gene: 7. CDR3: CASSLTGPKAFF. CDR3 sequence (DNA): TGTGCCAGCAGTCTGACAGGGCCGAAAGCTTTCTTT.

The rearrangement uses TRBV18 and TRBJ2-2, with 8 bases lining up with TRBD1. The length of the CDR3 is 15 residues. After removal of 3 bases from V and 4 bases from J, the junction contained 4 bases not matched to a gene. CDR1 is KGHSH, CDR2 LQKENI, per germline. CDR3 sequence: CASSPYRGVTGELFF. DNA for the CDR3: TGTGCCAGCTCACCCTACAGGGGGGTCACCGGGGAGCTGTTTTTT.

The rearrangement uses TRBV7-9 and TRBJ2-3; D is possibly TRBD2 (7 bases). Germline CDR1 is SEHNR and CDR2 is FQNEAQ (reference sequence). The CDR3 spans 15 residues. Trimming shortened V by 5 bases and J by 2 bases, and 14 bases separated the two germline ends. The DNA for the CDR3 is TGTGCCAGCAGCCCAACGGGGGGCAACACAGATACGCAGTATTTT. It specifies CASSPTGGNTDTQYF.

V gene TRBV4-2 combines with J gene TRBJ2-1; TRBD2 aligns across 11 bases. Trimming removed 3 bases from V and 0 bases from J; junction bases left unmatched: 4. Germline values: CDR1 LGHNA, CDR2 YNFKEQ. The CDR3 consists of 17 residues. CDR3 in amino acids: CASSHETSGSSYNEQFF. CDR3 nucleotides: TGTGCCAGCAGCCATGAAACTAGCGGGAGCTCCTACAATGAGCAGTTCTTC.

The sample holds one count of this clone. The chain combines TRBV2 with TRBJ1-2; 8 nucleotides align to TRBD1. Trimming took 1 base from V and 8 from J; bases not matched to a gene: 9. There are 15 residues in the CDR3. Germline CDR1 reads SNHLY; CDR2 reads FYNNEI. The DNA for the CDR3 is TGTGCCAGCAGTGAAGAGGCAGGGGGCCCCTCAGGCTACACCTTC. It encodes CASSEEAGGPSGYTF.

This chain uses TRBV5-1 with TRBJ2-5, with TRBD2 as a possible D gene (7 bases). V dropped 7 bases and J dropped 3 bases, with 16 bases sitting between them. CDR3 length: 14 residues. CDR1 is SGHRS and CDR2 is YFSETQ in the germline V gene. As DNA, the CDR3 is TGCGCCAGCCGGGGGGCCGGACTAGAAGAGACCCAGTACTTC. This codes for CASRGAGLEETQYF. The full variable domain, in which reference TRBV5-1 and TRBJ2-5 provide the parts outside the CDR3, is KAGVTQTPRYLIKTRGQQVTLSCSPISGHRSVSWYQQTPGQGLQFLFEYFSETQRNKGNFPGRFSGRQFSNSRSEMNVSTLELGDSALYLCASRGAGLEETQYFGPGTRLLVL.

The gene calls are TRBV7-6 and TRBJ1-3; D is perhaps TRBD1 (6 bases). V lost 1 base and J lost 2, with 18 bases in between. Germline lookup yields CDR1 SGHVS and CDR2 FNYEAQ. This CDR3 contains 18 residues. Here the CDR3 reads CASSLGSRGRGAGNTIYF. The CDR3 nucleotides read TGTGCCAGCAGCTTAGGATCGAGGGGCAGGGGCGCTGGAAACACCATATATTTT.

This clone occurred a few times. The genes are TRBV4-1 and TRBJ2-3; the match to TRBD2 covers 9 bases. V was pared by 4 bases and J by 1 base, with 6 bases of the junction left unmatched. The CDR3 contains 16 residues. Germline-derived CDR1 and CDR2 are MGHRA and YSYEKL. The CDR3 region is CASSRTAGGGTDTQYF. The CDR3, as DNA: TGCGCCAGCAGCCGGACAGCGGGGGGTGGCACAGATACGCAGTATTTT.

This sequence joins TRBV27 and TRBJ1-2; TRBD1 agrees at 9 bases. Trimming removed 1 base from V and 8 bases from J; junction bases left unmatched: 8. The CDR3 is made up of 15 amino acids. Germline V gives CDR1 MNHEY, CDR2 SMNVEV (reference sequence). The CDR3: CASSLWGQGLGGYTF. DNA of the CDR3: TGTGCCAGCAGTTTATGGGGACAGGGCCTCGGCGGCTACACCTTC.

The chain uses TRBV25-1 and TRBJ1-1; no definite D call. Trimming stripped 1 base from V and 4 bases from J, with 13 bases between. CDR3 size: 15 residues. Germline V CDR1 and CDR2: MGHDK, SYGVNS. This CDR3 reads CASSESGKGGTEAFF. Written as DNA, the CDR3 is TGTGCCAGCAGTGAATCGGGGAAGGGAGGCACTGAAGCTTTCTTT.

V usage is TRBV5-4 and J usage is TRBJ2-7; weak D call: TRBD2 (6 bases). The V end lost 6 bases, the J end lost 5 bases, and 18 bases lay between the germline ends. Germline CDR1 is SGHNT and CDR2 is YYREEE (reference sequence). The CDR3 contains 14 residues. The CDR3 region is CASKRIPRGDEQYF. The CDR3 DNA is TGTGCCAGCAAGCGAATCCCCCGCGGGGACGAGCAGTACTTC.

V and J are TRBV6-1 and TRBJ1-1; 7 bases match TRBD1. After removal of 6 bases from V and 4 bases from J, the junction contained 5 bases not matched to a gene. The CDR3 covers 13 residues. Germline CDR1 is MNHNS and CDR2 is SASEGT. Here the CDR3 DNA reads TGTGCCAGCAGCTGGGACAGCCTCACTGAAGCTTTCTTT. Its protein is CASSWDSLTEAFF.

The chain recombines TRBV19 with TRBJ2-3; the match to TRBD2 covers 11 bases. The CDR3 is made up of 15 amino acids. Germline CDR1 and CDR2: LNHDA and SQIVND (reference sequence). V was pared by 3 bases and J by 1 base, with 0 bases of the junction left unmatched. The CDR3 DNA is TGTGCCAGTAGTATGGGACTAGCGGGCACAGATACGCAGTATTTT. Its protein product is CASSMGLAGTDTQYF.

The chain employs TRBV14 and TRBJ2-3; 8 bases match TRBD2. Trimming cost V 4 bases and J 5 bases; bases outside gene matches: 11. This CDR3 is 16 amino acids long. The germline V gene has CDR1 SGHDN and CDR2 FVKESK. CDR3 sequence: CASSPTERGRGDTQYF. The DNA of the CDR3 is TGTGCCAGCAGCCCCACAGAGCGGGGGCGGGGAGATACGCAGTATTTT.

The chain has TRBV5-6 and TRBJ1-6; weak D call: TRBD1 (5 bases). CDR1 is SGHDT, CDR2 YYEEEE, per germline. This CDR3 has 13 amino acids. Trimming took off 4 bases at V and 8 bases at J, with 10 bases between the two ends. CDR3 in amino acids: CASSLTGDSPLHF. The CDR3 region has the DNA TGTGCCAGCAGCCTCACGGGGGATTCACCCCTCCACTTT. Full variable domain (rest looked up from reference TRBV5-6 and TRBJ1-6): DAGVTQSPTHLIKTRGQQVTLRCSPKSGHDTVSWYQQALGQGPQFIFQYYEEEERQRGNFPDRFSGHQFPNYSSELNVNALLLGDSALYLCASSLTGDSPLHFGNGTRLTVT.

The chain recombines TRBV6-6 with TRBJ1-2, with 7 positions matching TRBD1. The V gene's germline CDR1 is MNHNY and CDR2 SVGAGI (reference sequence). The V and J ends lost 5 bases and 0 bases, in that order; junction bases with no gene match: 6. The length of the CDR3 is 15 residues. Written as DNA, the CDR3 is TGTGCCAGCAGTGAGACAGGGAGTCCTAACTATGGCTACACCTTC. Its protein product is CASSETGSPNYGYTF.

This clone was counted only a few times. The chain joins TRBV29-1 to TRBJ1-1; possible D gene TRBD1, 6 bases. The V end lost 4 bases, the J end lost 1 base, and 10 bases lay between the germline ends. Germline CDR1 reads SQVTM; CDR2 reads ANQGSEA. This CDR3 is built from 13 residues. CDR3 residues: CSVADRRNTEAFF. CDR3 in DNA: TGCAGCGTTGCTGACAGGAGGAACACTGAAGCTTTCTTT.

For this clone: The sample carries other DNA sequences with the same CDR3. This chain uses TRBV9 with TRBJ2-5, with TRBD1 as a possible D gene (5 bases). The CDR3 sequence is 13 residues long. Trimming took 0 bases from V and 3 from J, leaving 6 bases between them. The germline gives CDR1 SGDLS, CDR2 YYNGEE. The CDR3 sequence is CASSVEGEETQYF. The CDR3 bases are TGTGCCAGCAGCGTAGAAGGGGAAGAGACCCAGTACTTC.

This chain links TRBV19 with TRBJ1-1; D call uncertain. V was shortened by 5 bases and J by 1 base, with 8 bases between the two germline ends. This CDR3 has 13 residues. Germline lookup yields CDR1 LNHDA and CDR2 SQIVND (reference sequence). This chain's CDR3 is CASSSTENTEAFF. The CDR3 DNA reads TGTGCCAGTAGTTCAACAGAGAACACTGAAGCTTTCTTT.

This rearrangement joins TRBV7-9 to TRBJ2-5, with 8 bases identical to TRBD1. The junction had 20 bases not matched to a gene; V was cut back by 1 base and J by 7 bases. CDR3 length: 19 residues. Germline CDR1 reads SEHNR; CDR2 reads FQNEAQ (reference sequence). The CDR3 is CASSLEPSFATGVLGTQYF. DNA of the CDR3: TGTGCCAGCAGCTTAGAGCCTAGCTTCGCGACAGGGGTATTGGGGACCCAGTACTTC.

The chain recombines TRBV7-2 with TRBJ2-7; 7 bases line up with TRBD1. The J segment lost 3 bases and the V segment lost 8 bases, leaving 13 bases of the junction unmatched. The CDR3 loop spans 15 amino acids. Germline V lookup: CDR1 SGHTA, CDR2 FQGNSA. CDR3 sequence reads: CASSFPGQRNYEQYF. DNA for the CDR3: TGTGCCAGCTCCTTTCCGGGACAGAGAAACTACGAGCAGTACTTC. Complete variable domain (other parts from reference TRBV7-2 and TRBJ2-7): GAGVSQSPSNKVTEKGKDVELRCDPISGHTALYWYRQSLGQGLEFLIYFQGNSAPDKSGLPSDRFSAERTGGSVSTLTIQRTQQEDSAVYLCASSFPGQRNYEQYFGPGTRLTVT.

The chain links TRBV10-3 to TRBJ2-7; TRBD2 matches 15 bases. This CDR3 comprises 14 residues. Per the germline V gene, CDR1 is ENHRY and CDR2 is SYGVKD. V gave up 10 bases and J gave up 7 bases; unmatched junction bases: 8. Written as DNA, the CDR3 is TGTGCCACTCGGACTAGCGGGGGGGCCCGGGAGCAGTACGTC. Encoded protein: CATRTSGGAREQYV.

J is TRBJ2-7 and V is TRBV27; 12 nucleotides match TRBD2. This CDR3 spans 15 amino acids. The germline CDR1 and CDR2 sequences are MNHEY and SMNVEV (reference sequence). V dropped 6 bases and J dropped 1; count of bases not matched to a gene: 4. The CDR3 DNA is TGTGCCAGCAGCCGACTAGCGGGGGTTTCCTACGAGCAGTACTTC. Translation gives CASSRLAGVSYEQYF.